A selection of T cell receptor beta chains follows, all from one sample in a study of blood T cell repertoires in COVID-19. The table came from immunoSEQ multiplex PCR; TCRdb's copy has only in-frame clones and leaves some out. The sample contains 150,000 to 200,000 clones, about 72% of which appear only once. Sequences were obtained from PBMCs or T cells enriched from blood (not recorded which). The receptors here all came from a woman aged 45-59 years who had recovered from COVID-19. Each CDR3 is given with its conserved first and last residue. A D gene is named only where the DNA matches it firmly. Expanded clones get a size class; other rows say once, few or many, or leave the size out.

J: TRBJ2-1; D: .; size: .; V: TRBV18; DNA: TGTGCCAGCTCACCACCCAGCGGACTTGCCTACAATGAGCAGTTCTTC; CDR3: CASSPPSGLAYNEQFF
J: TRBJ2-2; D: .; size: .; V: TRBV6-5; DNA: TGTGCCAGCAGACTGGACTACACCGGGGAGCTGTTTTTT; CDR3: CASRLDYTGELFF
J: TRBJ2-2; D: TRBD2; size: .; V: TRBV19; DNA: TGTGCCAGTAGTAGGCAAGCGGGACCTATCACCGGGGAGCTGTTTTTT; CDR3: CASSRQAGPITGELFF
J: TRBJ2-7; D: .; size: .; V: TRBV2; DNA: TGTGCCAGCAGTATGACAGGCTCCGAGCAGTACTTC; CDR3: CASSMTGSEQYF
J: TRBJ1-2; D: .; size: once; V: TRBV29-1; DNA: TGCAGCGTTGATGGGGGGGACCGAGTCTATGGCTACACCTTC; CDR3: CSVDGGDRVYGYTF
J: TRBJ2-1; D: TRBD1; size: .; V: TRBV5-1; DNA: TGCGCCAGCAGCTTGGTAGGGGACAGGTATGGCAATGAGCAGTTCTTC; CDR3: CASSLVGDRYGNEQFF
J: TRBJ2-7; D: TRBD2; size: few; V: TRBV28; DNA: TGTGCCAGCAGTACCGGCGGGACTAGTCCCTACGAGCAGTACTTC; CDR3: CASSTGGTSPYEQYF
J: TRBJ2-2; D: .; size: .; V: TRBV3-1/TRBV3-2; DNA: TGTGCCAGCCTTAAAAGGAGTGCGGGCACGACCGGGGAGCTGTTTTTT; CDR3: CASLKRSAGTTGELFF
J: TRBJ2-3; D: TRBD2; size: .; V: TRBV19; DNA: TGTGCCAGTAGTCAAACACTAGCGGGAGTGGGCACAGATACGCAGTATTTT; CDR3: CASSQTLAGVGTDTQYF
J: TRBJ1-2; D: .; size: .; V: TRBV19; DNA: TGTGCCAGTAGTAGAGACTCGGGGAACTATGGCTACACCTTC; CDR3: CASSRDSGNYGYTF
J: TRBJ2-7; D: .; size: .; V: TRBV5-1; DNA: TGCGCCAGCAGCGCGGACAGCTACGAGCAGTACTTC; CDR3: CASSADSYEQYF
J: TRBJ2-5; D: .; size: .; V: TRBV7-3; DNA: TGTGCCAGCAGTCGGACAGTCCAAGAGACCCAGTACTTC; CDR3: CASSRTVQETQYF
J: TRBJ2-1; D: .; size: once; V: TRBV19; DNA: TGTGCCAGTAGTATAGAACTACAACGTGAGCAGTTCTTC; CDR3: CASSIELQREQFF
J: TRBJ2-5; D: TRBD1; size: .; V: TRBV5-1; DNA: TGCGCCAGCAGCCAGGGACAGGGGGAGGAGACCCAGTACTTC; CDR3: CASSQGQGEETQYF
J: TRBJ2-5; D: TRBD1; size: once; V: TRBV24-1; DNA: TGTGCCACCAGTGATTCCTGGGACAAGGCAGGGGGTGGTCATCAAGAGACCCAGTACTTC; CDR3: CATSDSWDKAGGGHQETQYF
J: TRBJ1-3; D: TRBD1; size: .; V: TRBV3-1/TRBV3-2; DNA: TGTGCCAGCAGCCCAACGGGACAGGGGGGCTCTGGAAACACCATATATTTT; CDR3: CASSPTGQGGSGNTIYF
J: TRBJ2-7; D: .; size: once; V: TRBV28; DNA: TGTGCCAGCAGTTTAGGCCGCTTTCCCTACGAGCAGTACTTC; CDR3: CASSLGRFPYEQYF
J: TRBJ2-1; D: .; size: .; V: TRBV7-2; DNA: TGTGCCAGCAGCCTATATGTGAGTAATGAGCAGTTCTTC; CDR3: CASSLYVSNEQFF
J: TRBJ1-5; D: .; size: .; V: TRBV4-2; DNA: TGTGCCAGCAGCCAAGGACAAGGGGTGAATCAGCCCCAGCATTTT; CDR3: CASSQGQGVNQPQHF
J: TRBJ1-1; D: TRBD1; size: .; V: TRBV5-8; DNA: TGTGCCAGCAGGGAACGGGACCCTGGGACAGCAACTGAAGCTTTCTTT; CDR3: CASRERDPGTATEAFF
J: TRBJ2-1; D: .; size: .; V: TRBV29-1; DNA: TGCAGCGTTGAAGACAGGCCCCAAAGCTTGGAGCAGTTCTTC; CDR3: CSVEDRPQSLEQFF
J: TRBJ2-3; D: TRBD1; size: .; V: TRBV28; DNA: TGTGCCAGCAGTTTCCCAGGGGGAGCAGATACGCAGTATTTT; CDR3: CASSFPGGADTQYF
J: TRBJ2-1; D: .; size: .; V: TRBV7-2; DNA: TGTGCCAGCAGCTTAAGGTCCGGGAATGAGCAGTTCTTC; CDR3: CASSLRSGNEQFF
J: TRBJ1-6; D: TRBD1; size: .; V: TRBV6-6; DNA: TGTGCCAGCAGTCGCCTAACCCGGGGCAGGGGGATGAATTCACCCCTCCACTTT; CDR3: CASSRLTRGRGMNSPLHF
J: TRBJ2-7; D: TRBD1; size: .; V: TRBV15; DNA: TGTGCCACCAGCAGAGGACAGGGGGCAGGATACGAGCAGTACTTC; CDR3: CATSRGQGAGYEQYF
J: TRBJ2-3; D: TRBD1; size: .; V: TRBV6-5; DNA: TGTGCCAGCACCCCCGCAGGGGGCTCAGATACGCAGTATTTT; CDR3: CASTPAGGSDTQYF
J: TRBJ2-7; D: .; size: few; V: TRBV4-1; DNA: TGCGCCAGCAGCCAAGCATGGGAGGAATACGAGCAGTACTTC; CDR3: CASSQAWEEYEQYF
J: TRBJ2-5; D: .; size: few; V: TRBV20-1; DNA: TGCAGTGCTACAGGAGAGACCCAGTACTTC; CDR3: CSATGETQYF
J: TRBJ2-1; D: .; size: .; V: TRBV5-1; DNA: TGCGCCAGCAGCGGTTCTACTGGACTAAACAATGAGCAGTTCTTC; CDR3: CASSGSTGLNNEQFF
J: TRBJ1-2; D: TRBD1; size: .; V: TRBV29-1; DNA: TGCAGCGGCGGAGGGACAGGGGGCGAGAGCTATGGCTACACCTTC; CDR3: CSGGGTGGESYGYTF
J: TRBJ2-7; D: TRBD1; size: .; V: TRBV28; DNA: TGTGCCAGCATCCTCCAGGGGGCTGGATCCTACGAGCAGTACTTC; CDR3: CASILQGAGSYEQYF
J: TRBJ1-3; D: .; size: once; V: TRBV9; DNA: TGTGCCAGCAGCGGTACAGGAACAAGCTCTGGAAACACCATATATTTT; CDR3: CASSGTGTSSGNTIYF
J: TRBJ1-1; D: .; size: .; V: TRBV6-5; DNA: TGTGCCAGCACCCTACCTCAGGGTGACGGAGCTTTCTTT; CDR3: CASTLPQGDGAFF
J: TRBJ2-2; D: TRBD2; size: .; V: TRBV6-4; DNA: TGTGCCAGCAGACTTAGCGGGAGGGCCGGAACCGGGGAGCTGTTTTTT; CDR3: CASRLSGRAGTGELFF
J: TRBJ2-1; D: .; size: once; V: TRBV7-6; DNA: TGTGCCAGCAGCCTACCTCGGGGGGAGGGGGGGGAGCAGTTCTTC; CDR3: CASSLPRGEGGEQFF
J: TRBJ1-2; D: .; size: .; V: TRBV4-1; DNA: TGCGCCAGCAGCCAAGATAACTCGGATGGCTACACCTTC; CDR3: CASSQDNSDGYTF
J: TRBJ2-7; D: .; size: .; V: TRBV7-2; DNA: TGTGCCAGCAACAGAGGACTTGTTGGAGAGCAGTACTTC; CDR3: CASNRGLVGEQYF
J: TRBJ2-7; D: .; size: .; V: TRBV7-8; DNA: TGTGCCAGCAGCTTTTATCGTAACGAGCAGTACTTC; CDR3: CASSFYRNEQYF
J: TRBJ2-5; D: .; size: .; V: TRBV13; DNA: TGTGCCAGCAGCTCCCGATCGGGAGCTGGGTTGTACCAAGAGACCCAGTACTTC; CDR3: CASSSRSGAGLYQETQYF
J: TRBJ2-1; D: TRBD2; size: .; V: TRBV6-4; DNA: TGTGCCAGCAGTGACTCTCTAGCGGGAGTGGCGCAGTTCTTC; CDR3: CASSDSLAGVAQFF
J: TRBJ1-4; D: .; size: .; V: TRBV28; DNA: TGTGCCAGCAGGGGGAGGGCGAGCGAAAAACTGTTTTTT; CDR3: CASRGRASEKLFF
J: TRBJ2-2; D: .; size: few; V: TRBV7-3; DNA: TGTGCCAGCAGCCCACTCAACACCGGGGAGCTGTTTTTT; CDR3: CASSPLNTGELFF
J: TRBJ1-2; D: .; size: .; V: TRBV12-3/TRBV12-4; DNA: TGTGCCAGCACCTTCGGGGGGGGCTACACCTTC; CDR3: CASTFGGGYTF
J: TRBJ1-1; D: TRBD1; size: .; V: TRBV7-9; DNA: TGTGCCAGCAGCTTAGATTATACGGGACAGGGGATTACTGAAGCTTTCTTT; CDR3: CASSLDYTGQGITEAFF
J: TRBJ2-5; D: .; size: .; V: TRBV6-2/TRBV6-3; DNA: TGTGCCAGCAGTACGATCCCTCAGACAGGAATACAAGAGACCCAGTACTTC; CDR3: CASSTIPQTGIQETQYF
J: TRBJ2-1; D: TRBD2; size: once; V: TRBV5-4; DNA: TGTGCCAGCAGCACCTGGACTAGCTCTCATGAGCAGTTCTTC; CDR3: CASSTWTSSHEQFF
J: TRBJ1-1; D: .; size: once; V: TRBV28; DNA: TGTGCCAGCAGTTCCCCGGGGGGCACTGAAGCTTTCTTT; CDR3: CASSSPGGTEAFF
J: TRBJ2-6; D: .; size: once; V: TRBV11-3; DNA: TGTGCCAGCAGCTTGGGCTATGGCGACGTCCTGACTTTC; CDR3: CASSLGYGDVLTF
J: TRBJ2-7; D: .; size: .; V: TRBV5-1; DNA: TGCGCCAGCAGCTCGCTCTCCGGCCTGGAGGGCGAGCAGTACTTC; CDR3: CASSSLSGLEGEQYF
J: TRBJ2-7; D: TRBD1; size: few; V: TRBV18; DNA: TGTGCCAGCTCAGAGGGGACAGCGGAGCCCGAGCAGTACTTC; CDR3: CASSEGTAEPEQYF
J: TRBJ2-5; D: .; size: once; V: TRBV30; DNA: TGTGCCTGGAGCCTACTGACACGTCGGGAGACCCAGTACTTC; CDR3: CAWSLLTRRETQYF